This paragraph covers one TCR beta chain sequence. Its antigen is not identified. Per germline, CDR1 SGHNT and CDR2 YENEEA. V lost 0 bases and J lost 6, with 12 bases in between. The CDR3 is 15 amino acids. These data originate in a study of tumor-infiltrating lymphocytes in localized non-small cell lung cancer. About the research overall: Some samples were collected after neoadjuvant chemotherapy; smokers, never-smokers and several histologies were included. The study's findings and limits: Tumors had more T cell infiltration than uninvolved lung, per TCRbeta sequencing and CD3 counts. Only some patients had TCR sequencing, depending on available tissue.

Generated by immunoSEQ multiplex PCR, the TCRdb table keeps only in-frame clones and is missing some. The data hold around 10,000 clones, with 60% observed a single time. This receptor was identified in a human donor with non-small cell lung cancer. Material: uninvolved lung tissue not adjacent to the tumor. The chain combines TRBV11-3 with TRBJ2-1, with unresolved D. CDR3 in amino acids: CASSLEPLGLNEQFF. The CDR3 region has the DNA TGTGCCAGCAGCTTAGAACCCCTGGGCCTCAATGAGCAGTTCTTC.